Listed here are 8 T cell receptor beta chains from one sample, sequenced in a study of cytomegalovirus exposure and HLA in healthy donors. Primers: 60 Vbeta forward and 13 Jbeta reverse. Here immunoSEQ multiplex PCR was the method, and the copy in TCRdb shows in-frame clones only, minus some. The repertoire holds some 210,000 clones, more than 75% seen once, with about 1.2% in the top ten. The sequencing input was PBMCs. Receptor source: a man aged 30 to 45 in good health and CMV-seronegative.

V gene TRBV28 combines with J gene TRBJ1-5, with TRBD1 matching 8 bases. Germline V gene data show CDR1 as MDHEN and CDR2 as SYDVKM. V gave up 4 bases and J gave up 5 bases; unmatched junction bases: 7. This CDR3 spans 15 amino acids. CDR3 coding DNA: TGTGCCAGCAGTTCTGGACAGGGTGACGATCAGCCCCAGCATTTT. Translation: CASSSGQGDDQPQHF.

This clone has only one observation. This chain uses TRBV7-9 with TRBJ1-4; D is undetermined. Germline assignment: CDR1 SEHNR and CDR2 FQNEAQ (reference sequence). This CDR3 is 14 amino acids long. Trimming left V 2 bases short and J 5 bases short, with 9 bases between. The CDR3 reads CASSLQVTNEKLFF. The CDR3 nucleotides are TGTGCCAGCAGCTTACAGGTGACCAATGAAAAACTGTTTTTT.

V and J are TRBV18 and TRBJ2-7, with 9 nucleotides matching TRBD2. The V and J ends lost 0 bases and 2 bases, in that order; junction bases with no gene match: 8. From germline, CDR1 is KGHSH and CDR2 LQKENI. This CDR3 is built from 17 residues. DNA for the CDR3: TGTGCCAGCTCACCACCTGGAACCCTAGCGGGAACCTACGAGCAGTACTTC. Translating gives CASSPPGTLAGTYEQYF.

The genes are TRBV6-1 and TRBJ2-7; weak D call: TRBD1 (6 bases). Germline V gives CDR1 MNHNS, CDR2 SASEGT. This CDR3 has 15 amino acids. The V and J ends lost 6 bases and 2 bases respectively, with 17 bases between them. As DNA, the CDR3 is TGTGCCAGCAGCAGTGGACAGCAAGGGACCTACGAGCAGTACTTC. Translating it yields CASSSGQQGTYEQYF.

The V and J genes are TRBV6-5 and TRBJ1-2, with D perhaps matching TRBD1 (6 bases). In germline, CDR1 is MNHEY, CDR2 SVGAGI. CDR3 size: 13 residues. Deletions cut 4 bases from V and 4 bases from J, with 10 bases between. The CDR3 is CASSSGQFYGYTF. CDR3 bases: TGTGCCAGCAGTTCCGGACAGTTCTATGGCTACACCTTC.

The rearrangement uses TRBV20-1 and TRBJ2-1, with TRBD1 as a possible D gene (5 bases). CDR1 is DFQATT, CDR2 SNEGSKA, per germline (reference sequence). The CDR3 sequence is 11 residues long. CDR3: CRAVQGNEQFF. The CDR3 bases are TGCAGGGCTGTTCAGGGTAATGAGCAGTTCTTC.

V gene TRBV6-1 combines with J gene TRBJ1-5, with 10 bases lining up with TRBD1. CDR3 size: 19 residues. The V gene's germline CDR1 is MNHNS and CDR2 SASEGT. The V segment lost 0 bases and the J segment 6 bases; nucleotides outside the gene matches: 14. The CDR3 spells CASSEALGFFRTGGQPQHF. The CDR3 coding sequence is TGTGCCAGCAGTGAAGCTTTAGGTTTTTTTAGGACAGGGGGTCAGCCCCAGCATTTT.

The gene calls are TRBV2 and TRBJ1-1; TRBD1 is a possible D gene (5 bases). This CDR3 has 14 amino acids. The germline V gene encodes CDR1 SNHLY and CDR2 FYNNEI. V was cut by 4 bases and J by 5 bases, with 14 bases left in between. CDR3 sequence reads: CASSGYLQATEAFF. The CDR3 DNA reads as TGTGCCAGCAGTGGATATTTACAGGCAACTGAAGCTTTCTTT. The full variable domain, with the rest looked up from reference TRBV2 and TRBJ1-1, is EPEVTQTPSHQVTQMGQEVILRCVPISNHLYFYWYRQILGQKVEFLVSFYNNEISEKSEIFDDQFSVERPDGSNFTLKIRSTKLEDSAMYFCASSGYLQATEAFFGQGTRLTVV.